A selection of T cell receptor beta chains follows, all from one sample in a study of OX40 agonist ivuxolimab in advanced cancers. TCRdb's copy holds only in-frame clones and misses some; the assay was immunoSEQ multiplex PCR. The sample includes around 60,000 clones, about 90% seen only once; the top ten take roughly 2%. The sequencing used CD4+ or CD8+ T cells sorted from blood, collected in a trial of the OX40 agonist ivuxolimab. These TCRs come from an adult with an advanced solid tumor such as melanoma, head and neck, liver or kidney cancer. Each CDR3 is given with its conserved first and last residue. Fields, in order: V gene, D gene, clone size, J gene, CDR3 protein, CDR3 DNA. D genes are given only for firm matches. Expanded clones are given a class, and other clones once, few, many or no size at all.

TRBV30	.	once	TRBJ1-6	CAWSVRRGSQGDNSPLHF	TGTGCCTGGAGTGTAAGGCGGGGTTCACAGGGTGACAATTCACCCCTCCACTTT
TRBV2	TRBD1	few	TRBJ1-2	CASKGQGAFGYTF	TGTGCCAGCAAAGGACAGGGGGCGTTTGGCTACACCTTC
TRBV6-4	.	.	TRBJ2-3	CASSDGGGDTQYF	TGTGCCAGCAGTGACGGAGGGGGAGATACGCAGTATTTT
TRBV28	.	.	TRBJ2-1	CASVAPVKNEQFF	TGTGCCAGCGTTGCGCCCGTAAAAAATGAGCAGTTCTTC
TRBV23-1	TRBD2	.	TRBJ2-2	CASGKAGGPYTGELFF	TGCGCCAGCGGTAAAGCGGGGGGGCCCTACACCGGGGAGCTGTTTTTT
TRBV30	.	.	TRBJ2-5	CAWSVLGETQYF	TGTGCCTGGAGTGTACTGGGGGAGACCCAGTACTTC
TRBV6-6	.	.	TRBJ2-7	CASSYPGTHSYEQYF	TGTGCCAGCAGTTACCCCGGGACGCATTCCTACGAGCAGTACTTC
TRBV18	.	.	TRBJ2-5	CASSRTRQETQYF	TGTGCCAGCTCAAGGACGAGGCAAGAGACCCAGTACTTC
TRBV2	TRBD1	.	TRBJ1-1	CASSDTRQGTAFF	TGTGCCAGCAGTGACACCCGACAGGGCACGGCTTTCTTT
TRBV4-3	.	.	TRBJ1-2	CASSQESQGYGYTF	TGCGCCAGCAGCCAAGAATCCCAAGGCTATGGCTACACCTTC
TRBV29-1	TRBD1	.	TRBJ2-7	CSVEGPARGEQYF	TGCAGCGTTGAAGGCCCGGCCAGGGGGGAGCAGTACTTC
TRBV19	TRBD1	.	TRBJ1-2	CASSLGQGKGYGYTF	TGTGCCAGTAGTCTCGGACAGGGCAAAGGCTATGGCTACACCTTC
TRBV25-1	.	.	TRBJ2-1	CASSRNNEQFF	TGTGCCAGCAGCCGTAACAATGAGCAGTTCTTC
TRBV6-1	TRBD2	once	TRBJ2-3	CASRFGGGATDTQYF	TGTGCCAGCAGGTTCGGCGGGGGAGCCACAGATACGCAGTATTTT
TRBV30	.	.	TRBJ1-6	CAWSDLNSPLHF	TGTGCCTGGAGTGATTTGAATTCACCCCTCCACTTT
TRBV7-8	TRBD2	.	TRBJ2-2	CASSLTSANTGELFF	TGTGCCAGCAGCCTAACTAGCGCCAACACCGGGGAGCTGTTTTTT
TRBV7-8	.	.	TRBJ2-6	CASSRLTGTLISGANVLTF	TGTGCCAGCAGCCGCTTGACAGGAACTCTGATCTCTGGGGCCAACGTCCTGACTTTC
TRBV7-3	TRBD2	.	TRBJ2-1	CASSLIAGFQYNEQFF	TGTGCCAGCAGCTTGATAGCGGGTTTCCAATACAATGAGCAGTTCTTC
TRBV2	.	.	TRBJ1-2	CAIPPGQHYGYTF	TGTGCCATCCCTCCGGGACAACACTATGGCTACACCTTC
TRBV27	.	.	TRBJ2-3	CASSLQGRGSARSTDTQYF	TGTGCCAGCAGTTTACAGGGGAGAGGGTCGGCTAGGAGCACAGATACGCAGTATTTT
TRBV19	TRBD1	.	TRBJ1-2	CASSGRQGDYGYTF	TGTGCCAGTAGTGGGAGACAGGGGGACTATGGCTACACCTTC
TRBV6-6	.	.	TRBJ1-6	CASSYGTNSPLHF	TGTGCCAGCAGTTACGGGACGAATTCACCCCTCCACTTT
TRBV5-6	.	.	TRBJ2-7	CASSRIPQSRREQYF	TGTGCCAGCAGCCGGATTCCCCAATCGCGGCGCGAGCAGTACTTC
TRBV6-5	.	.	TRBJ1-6	CASSYSFQGVGSPLHF	TGTGCCAGCAGTTACTCGTTTCAGGGTGTGGGTTCACCCCTCCACTTT
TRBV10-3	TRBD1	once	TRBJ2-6	CAISESGTGSPSGANVLTF	TGTGCCATCAGTGAGTCGGGGACAGGGTCCCCCTCTGGGGCCAACGTCCTGACTTTC
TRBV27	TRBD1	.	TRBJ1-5	CASSPRTGGTISNQPQHF	TGTGCCAGCAGTCCGAGGACAGGGGGGACGATTAGCAATCAGCCCCAGCATTTT
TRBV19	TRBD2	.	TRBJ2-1	CASSPRLAGGKDEQFF	TGTGCCAGTAGTCCCCGACTAGCGGGAGGTAAGGATGAGCAGTTCTTC
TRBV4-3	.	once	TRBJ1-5	CASSLSIQGGSQPQHF	TGCGCCAGCAGCCTCTCGATACAGGGTGGGAGTCAGCCCCAGCATTTT
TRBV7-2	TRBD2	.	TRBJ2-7	CASSFPTSGGGEQYF	TGTGCCAGCAGCTTCCCGACTAGCGGGGGGGGCGAGCAGTACTTC
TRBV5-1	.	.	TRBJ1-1	CASSQPTGNTEAFF	TGCGCCAGCAGCCAACCGACAGGGAACACTGAAGCTTTCTTT
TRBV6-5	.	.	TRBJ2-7	CASSYMAASSYEQYF	TGTGCCAGCAGTTATATGGCGGCCTCCTCCTACGAGCAGTACTTC
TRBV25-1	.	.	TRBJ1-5	CASSEWERGYSNQPQHF	TGTGCCAGCAGTGAATGGGAGCGGGGCTATAGCAATCAGCCCCAGCATTTT
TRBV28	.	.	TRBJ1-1	CASSLVNTEAFF	TGTGCCAGCAGTTTGGTGAACACTGAAGCTTTCTTT
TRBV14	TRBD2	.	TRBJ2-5	CASSRRLAGVETQYF	TGTGCCAGCAGCCGCCGACTAGCGGGGGTGGAGACCCAGTACTTC
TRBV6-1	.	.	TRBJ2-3	CASSGPRPTDTQYF	TGTGCCAGCAGTGGTCCGCGACCCACAGATACGCAGTATTTT
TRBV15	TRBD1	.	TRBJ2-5	CATSRGTGGETQYF	TGTGCCACCAGCAGAGGGACAGGGGGGGAGACCCAGTACTTC
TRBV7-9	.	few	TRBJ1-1	CASSPHWGETKNTEAFF	TGTGCCAGCAGCCCCCATTGGGGTGAGACAAAGAACACTGAAGCTTTCTTT
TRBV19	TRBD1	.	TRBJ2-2	CASSRMTGGNTGELFF	TGTGCCAGTAGTAGGATGACAGGGGGAAACACCGGGGAGCTGTTTTTT
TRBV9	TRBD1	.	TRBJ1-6	CASSVSGQGQSPLHF	TGTGCCAGCAGCGTTTCGGGACAGGGCCAATCACCCCTCCACTTT
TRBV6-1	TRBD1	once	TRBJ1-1	CASSPGQGAFVAFF	TGTGCCAGCAGTCCGGGACAGGGGGCTTTCGTAGCTTTCTTT
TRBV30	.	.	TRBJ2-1	CAWTPPPAYNEQFF	TGTGCCTGGACCCCGCCCCCGGCCTACAATGAGCAGTTCTTC
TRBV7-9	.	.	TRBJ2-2	CASSSGPVRAGELFF	TGTGCCAGCAGCTCCGGCCCCGTACGGGCCGGGGAGCTGTTTTTT
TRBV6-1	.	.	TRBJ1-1	CASSLLDTEAFF	TGTGCCAGCAGTCTACTGGACACTGAAGCTTTCTTT
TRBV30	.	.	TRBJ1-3	CAWATISGNTIYF	TGTGCCTGGGCCACGATCTCTGGAAACACCATATATTTT
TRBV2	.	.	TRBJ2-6	CASRRWGTGANVLTF	TGTGCCAGCAGGAGATGGGGGACTGGGGCCAACGTCCTGACTTTC
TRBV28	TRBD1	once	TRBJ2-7	CASSLGQPYEQYF	TGTGCCAGCAGTTTGGGACAGCCTTACGAGCAGTACTTC
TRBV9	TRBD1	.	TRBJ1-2	CASSVGTGDLYGYTF	TGTGCCAGCAGCGTAGGGACAGGGGACCTCTATGGCTACACCTTC
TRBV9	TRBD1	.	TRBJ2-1	CASSVAGTAYNEQFF	TGTGCCAGCAGCGTAGCCGGGACAGCTTACAATGAGCAGTTCTTC
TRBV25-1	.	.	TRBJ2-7	CASSEFNEQYF	TGTGCCAGCAGTGAATTCAACGAGCAGTACTTC
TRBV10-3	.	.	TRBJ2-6	CATLSTGPISGANVLTF	TGTGCCACCCTTTCGACAGGCCCCATCTCTGGGGCCAACGTCCTGACTTTC
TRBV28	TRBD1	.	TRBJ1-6	CASSSGQNYNSPLHF	TGTGCCAGCAGTTCGGGACAGAATTATAATTCACCCCTCCACTTT
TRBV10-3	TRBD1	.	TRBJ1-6	CAISDRTGEVLHF	TGTGCCATCAGTGACCGGACAGGGGAGGTCCTCCACTTT
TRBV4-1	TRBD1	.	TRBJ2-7	CASSPLFGTAYEQYF	TGCGCCAGCAGCCCCCTCTTCGGGACAGCCTACGAGCAGTACTTC
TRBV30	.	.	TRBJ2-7	CAWSGAGDPGEQYF	TGTGCCTGGAGTGGGGCAGGAGACCCTGGAGAGCAGTACTTC
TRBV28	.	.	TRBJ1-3	CASKGSGNTIYF	TGTGCCAGCAAGGGCTCTGGAAACACCATATATTTT